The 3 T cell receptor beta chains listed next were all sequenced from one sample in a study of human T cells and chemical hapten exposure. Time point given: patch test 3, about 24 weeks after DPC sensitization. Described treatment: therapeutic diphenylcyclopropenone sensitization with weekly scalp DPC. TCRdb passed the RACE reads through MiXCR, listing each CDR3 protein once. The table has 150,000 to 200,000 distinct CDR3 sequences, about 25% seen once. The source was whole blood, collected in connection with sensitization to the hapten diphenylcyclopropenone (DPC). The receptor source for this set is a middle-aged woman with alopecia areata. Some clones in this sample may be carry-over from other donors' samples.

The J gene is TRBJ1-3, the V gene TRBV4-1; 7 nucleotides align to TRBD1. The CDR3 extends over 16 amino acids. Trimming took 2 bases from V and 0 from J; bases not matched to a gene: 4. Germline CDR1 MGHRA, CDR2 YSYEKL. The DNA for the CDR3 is TGCGCCAGCAGCCAATTGGGACAGAGCTCTGGAAACACCATATATTTT. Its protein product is CASSQLGQSSGNTIYF.

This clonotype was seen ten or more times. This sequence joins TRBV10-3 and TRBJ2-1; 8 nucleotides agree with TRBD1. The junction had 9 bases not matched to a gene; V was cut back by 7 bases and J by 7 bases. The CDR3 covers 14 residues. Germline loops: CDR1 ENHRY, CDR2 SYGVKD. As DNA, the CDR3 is TGTGCCATCACCGGGACAGGACGGAGGAATGAGCAGTTCTTC. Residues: CAITGTGRRNEQFF.

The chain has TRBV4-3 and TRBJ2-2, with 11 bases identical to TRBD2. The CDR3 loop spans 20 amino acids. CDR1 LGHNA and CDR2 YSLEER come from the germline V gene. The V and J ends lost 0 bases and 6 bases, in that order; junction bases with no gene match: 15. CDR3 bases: TGCGCCAGCAGCCAAGATAGGCTAGCGGGAGGTATATTAGGTCCCGGGGAGCTGTTTTTT. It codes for CASSQDRLAGGILGPGELFF.